This T cell receptor (beta chain) stems from a study of CD8 T cells in Susac syndrome. After extraction with the RNeasy kit, roughly 0.45 to 1 ug of the RNA was reverse transcribed using random hexamers. One entry per CDR3 protein, called by TCRdb with MiXCR from the immunoSEQ multiplex PCR reads. The sample yields 150,000 to 200,000 distinct CDR3 sequences, about 93% seen once. This CDR3 spans 16 amino acids. The germline gives CDR1 SGHTA, CDR2 FQGNSA. The V and J ends lost 6 bases and 6 bases, in that order; junction bases with no gene match: 14. This receptor was obtained from a human donor in good health. The genes are TRBV7-2 and TRBJ2-5, with TRBD1 matching 9 bases. Sequencing was performed on CD4+ T cells from PBMCs. The chain's CDR3 is CASRAWGQGVDKTQYF. CDR3 DNA sequence: TGTGCCAGCAGAGCATGGGGACAGGGTGTCGACAAGACCCAGTACTTC.